This T cell receptor (beta chain) is from a study of lymphopenia after photon versus proton radiotherapy (dated by TCRdb to the late 2010s). Regarding the study in general: In patients with gastrointestinal tumors who developed high-grade lymphopenia, the study compared the immunological effects of photon radiation therapy with those of proton radiation therapy. The 15 to 20 patients in the cohort had gastrointestinal tumors, were treated with either photon or proton therapy, and subsequently developed lymphopenia. The goal of the study was to describe how the two radiation modalities differ in their effects on the immune system. The full study reports these points: After the lymphocyte count nadir, repertoires from photon-treated patients showed oligoclonal expansion, particularly of CD8+ Temra cells, and this expansion drove the decline in diversity. The survival association was assessed only in patients who died, and better survival with proton therapy was presented by the authors as a possibility rather than a demonstrated result. During treatment, patients who received photon therapy lost naive T cells and TCR diversity and gained effector/memory populations, whereas patients who received proton therapy remained relatively stable. Across the cohort, an inverse correlation was found between a larger post-nadir drop in TCR diversity and overall survival time among patients who died.

Preparation of the library involved the immunoSEQ multiplex PCR assay. T cell repertoires were profiled by deep sequencing of rearranged TCR beta loci, alongside multiparametric flow cytometry. The immuneACCESS repertoire file appears here via TCRdb, limited to in-frame rearrangements. These files lack a portion of the clones; in checked studies, under half of the deficit traces to unresolved V genes, and the cause of the others is not known. Here the sample has about 6,100 clones; 80% to 95% occur a single time. Together, the top ten hold roughly 11% of the sample. The CDR3 starts with the cysteine, ends with the phenylalanine, and has 14 residues. The sequence is cut down to CDR3 DNA, 42 bases in frame from base 1. CDR1 SGHVS and CDR2 FQNEAQ were looked up in the germline V gene. V and J lose 4 bases and 3 bases, and a span of 7 bases separates them. Concerning this clone itself: The clone's antigen remains unknown. No quality values exist for individual bases; no much larger clone is one base distant.

The source was peripheral blood, collected from a patient treated with photon-based radiotherapy. The clonotype originates from a man aged 60-69 years with cholangiocarcinoma. This sequence uses TRBV7-8 and TRBJ1-6, with TRBD1 tentatively as D gene (5 bases match). The CDR3 loop reads CASSWGLYNSPLHF. DNA sequence: TGTGCCAGCAGCTGGGGACTCTATAATTCACCCCTCCACTTT.